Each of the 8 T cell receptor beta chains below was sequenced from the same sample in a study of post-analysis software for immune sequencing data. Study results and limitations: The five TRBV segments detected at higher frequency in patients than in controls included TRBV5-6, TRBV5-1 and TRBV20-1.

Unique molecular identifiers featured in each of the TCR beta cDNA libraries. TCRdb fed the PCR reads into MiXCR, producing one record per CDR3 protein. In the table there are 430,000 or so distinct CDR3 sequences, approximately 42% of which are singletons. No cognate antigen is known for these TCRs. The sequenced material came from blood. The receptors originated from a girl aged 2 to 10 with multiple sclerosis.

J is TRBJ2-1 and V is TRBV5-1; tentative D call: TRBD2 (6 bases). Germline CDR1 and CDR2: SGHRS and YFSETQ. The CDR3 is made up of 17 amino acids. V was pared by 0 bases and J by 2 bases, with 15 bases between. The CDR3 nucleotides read TGCGCCAGCAGCTTGGTGGGTCTAGCGAATACCTACAATGAGCAGTTCTTC. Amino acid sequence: CASSLVGLANTYNEQFF.

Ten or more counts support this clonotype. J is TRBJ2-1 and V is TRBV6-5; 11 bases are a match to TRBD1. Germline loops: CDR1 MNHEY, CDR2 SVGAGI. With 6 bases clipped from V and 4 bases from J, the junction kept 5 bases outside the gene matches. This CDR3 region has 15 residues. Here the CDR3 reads CASSPGTGGYNEQFF. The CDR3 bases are TGTGCCAGCAGCCCCGGGACAGGGGGATACAATGAGCAGTTCTTC.

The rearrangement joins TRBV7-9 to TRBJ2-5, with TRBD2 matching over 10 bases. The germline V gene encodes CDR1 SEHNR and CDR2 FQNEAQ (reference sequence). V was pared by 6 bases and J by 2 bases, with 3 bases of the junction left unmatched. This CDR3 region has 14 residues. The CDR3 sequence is CASSILAGQETQYF. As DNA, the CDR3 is TGTGCCAGCAGTATACTAGCGGGGCAAGAGACCCAGTACTTC.

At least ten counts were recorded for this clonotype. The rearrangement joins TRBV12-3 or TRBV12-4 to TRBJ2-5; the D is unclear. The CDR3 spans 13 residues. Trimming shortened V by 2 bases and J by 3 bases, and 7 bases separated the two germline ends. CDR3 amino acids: CASSLRWEETQYF. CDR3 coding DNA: TGTGCCAGCAGTTTAAGGTGGGAAGAGACCCAGTACTTC.

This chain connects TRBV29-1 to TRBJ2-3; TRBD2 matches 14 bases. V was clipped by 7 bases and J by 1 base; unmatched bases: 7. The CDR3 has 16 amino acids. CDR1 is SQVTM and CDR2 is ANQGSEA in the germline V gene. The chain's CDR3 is CSAGTSGGPGTDTQYF. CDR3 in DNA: TGCAGCGCCGGGACTAGCGGGGGCCCCGGCACAGATACGCAGTATTTT.

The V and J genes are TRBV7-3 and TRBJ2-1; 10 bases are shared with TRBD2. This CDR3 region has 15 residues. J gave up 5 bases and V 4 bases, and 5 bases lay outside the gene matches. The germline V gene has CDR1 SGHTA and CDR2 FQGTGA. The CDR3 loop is CASSSQLAGHNEQFF. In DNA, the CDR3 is TGTGCCAGCAGCTCGCAACTAGCGGGACACAATGAGCAGTTCTTC.

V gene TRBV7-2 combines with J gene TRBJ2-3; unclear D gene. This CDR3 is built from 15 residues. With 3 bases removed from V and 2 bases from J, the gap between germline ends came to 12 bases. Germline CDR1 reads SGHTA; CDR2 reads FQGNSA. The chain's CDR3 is CTSSFTPGFTDTQYF. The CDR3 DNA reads TGTACCAGCAGCTTTACCCCGGGTTTCACAGATACGCAGTATTTT.

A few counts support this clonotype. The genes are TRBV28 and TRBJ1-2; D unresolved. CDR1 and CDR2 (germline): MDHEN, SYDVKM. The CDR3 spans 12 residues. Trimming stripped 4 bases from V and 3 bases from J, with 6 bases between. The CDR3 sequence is CASSWTDYGYTF. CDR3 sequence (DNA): TGTGCCAGCAGTTGGACGGACTATGGCTACACCTTC.